This T cell receptor (beta chain) was documented in a study of vaccination and CD4 T cells after COVID-19. Germline CDR1 and CDR2: DFQATT and SNEGSKA (reference sequence). The V segment lost 5 bases and the J segment 5 bases; nucleotides outside the gene matches: 11. CDR3 length: 16 residues. Regarding treatment: approximately nine-day PBMC culture with coronavirus spike peptide pools or control peptides (ViraFEST assay). Expansion of antigen-specific T cells with peptide pools by ViraFEST preceded sequencing of TCRs. Details on this clonotype: Its target is unknown.

The assay that was used to sequence DNA from cultured CD4+ T cells was the Oncomine TCR Beta short-read assay. Someone extracted genomic DNA from cultured CD4+ T cells. TCRdb used MiXCR to reprocess the PCR reads, holding one entry per CDR3 protein. The data hold 11,000 to 15,000 distinct CDR3 sequences, with less than 70% observed a single time. The rearrangement links TRBV20-1 to TRBJ2-5; 13 nucleotides align to TRBD2. This TCR was sampled from a human donor who had recovered from COVID-19. The sequenced material came from CD4+ T cells from blood, cultured in vitro. CDR3 sequence (DNA): TGCAGTGCTGTGGGGGTACTAGCGGGAGGGTTGGAGACCCAGTACTTC. It translates to CSAVGVLAGGLETQYF.